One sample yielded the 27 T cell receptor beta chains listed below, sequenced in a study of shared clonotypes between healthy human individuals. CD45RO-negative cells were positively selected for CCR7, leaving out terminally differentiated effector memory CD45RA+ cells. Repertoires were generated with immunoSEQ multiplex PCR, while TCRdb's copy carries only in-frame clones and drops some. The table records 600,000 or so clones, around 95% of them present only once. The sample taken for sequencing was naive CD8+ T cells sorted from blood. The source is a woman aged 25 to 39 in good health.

The CDR3 protein is CASSIGTGNHEQYF. The DNA for the CDR3 is TGTGCCAGCAGTATCGGGACAGGGAACCACGAGCAGTACTTC. The chain uses TRBV28 and TRBJ2-7; the match to TRBD1 covers 9 bases. The CDR3 sequence is 14 residues long. Per the germline V gene, CDR1 is MDHEN and CDR2 is SYDVKM. V shed 5 bases, J shed 5 bases, and the junction held 7 bases outside the gene matches. Using reference TRBV28 and TRBJ2-7 for the parts outside the CDR3, the full variable domain is DVKVTQSSRYLVKRTGEKVFLECVQDMDHENMFWYRQDPGLGLRLIYFSYDVKMKEKGDIPEGYSVSREKKERFSLILESASTNQTSMYLCASSIGTGNHEQYFGPGTRLTVT.

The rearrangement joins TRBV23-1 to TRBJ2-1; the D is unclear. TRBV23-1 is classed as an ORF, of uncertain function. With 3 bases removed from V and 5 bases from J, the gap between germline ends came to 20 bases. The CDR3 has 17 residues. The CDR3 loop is CASSQAQSRSRNNEQFF. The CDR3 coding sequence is TGCGCCAGCAGTCAGGCGCAATCCAGGAGCCGAAACAATGAGCAGTTCTTC.

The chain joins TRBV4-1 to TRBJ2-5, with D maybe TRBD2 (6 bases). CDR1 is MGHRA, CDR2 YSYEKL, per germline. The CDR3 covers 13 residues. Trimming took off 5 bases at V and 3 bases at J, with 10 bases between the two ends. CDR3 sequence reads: CASSEREEETQYF. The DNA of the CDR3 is TGCGCCAGCAGCGAGAGGGAGGAAGAGACCCAGTACTTC.

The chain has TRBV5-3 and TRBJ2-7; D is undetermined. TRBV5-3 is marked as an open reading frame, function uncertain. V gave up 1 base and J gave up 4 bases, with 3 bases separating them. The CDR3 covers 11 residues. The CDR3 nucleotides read TGTGCCAGAAGCTTGCGTTACGAGCAGTACTTC. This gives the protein CARSLRYEQYF.

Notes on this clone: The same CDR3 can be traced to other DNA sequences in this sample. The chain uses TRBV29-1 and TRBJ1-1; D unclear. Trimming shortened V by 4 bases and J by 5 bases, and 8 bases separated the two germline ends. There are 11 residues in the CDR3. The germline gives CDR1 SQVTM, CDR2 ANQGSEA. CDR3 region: CSVGGGTEAFF. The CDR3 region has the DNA TGCAGCGTTGGAGGAGGGACTGAAGCTTTCTTT.

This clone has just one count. The CDR3 region is CASSILGVQFF. CDR3 DNA: TGTGCCAGTAGTATCCTGGGGGTGCAGTTCTTC. The chain employs TRBV19 and TRBJ2-1, with D perhaps TRBD1 or TRBD2 (5 bases each). Trimming shortened V by 3 bases and J by 12 bases, and 9 bases separated the two germline ends. CDR1 LNHDA and CDR2 SQIVND come from the germline V gene (reference sequence). This CDR3 has 11 residues.

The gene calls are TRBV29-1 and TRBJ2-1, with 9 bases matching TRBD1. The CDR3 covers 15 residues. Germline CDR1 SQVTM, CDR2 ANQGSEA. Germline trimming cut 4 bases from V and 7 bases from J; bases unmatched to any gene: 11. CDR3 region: CSVGPDRGSLNEQFF. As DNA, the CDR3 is TGCAGCGTTGGGCCGGACAGGGGTTCCCTAAATGAGCAGTTCTTC.

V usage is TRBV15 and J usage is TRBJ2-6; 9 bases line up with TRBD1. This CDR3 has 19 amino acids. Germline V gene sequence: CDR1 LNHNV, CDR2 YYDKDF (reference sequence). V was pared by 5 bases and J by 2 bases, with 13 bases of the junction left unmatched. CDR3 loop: CATSFPGGDRETGANVLTF. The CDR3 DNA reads TGTGCCACCAGCTTCCCTGGGGGGGACAGGGAGACTGGGGCCAACGTCCTGACTTTC. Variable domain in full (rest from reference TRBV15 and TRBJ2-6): DAMVIQNPRYQVTQFGKPVTLSCSQTLNHNVMYWYQQKSSQAPKLLFHYYDKDFNNEADTPDNFQSRRPNTSFCFLDIRSPGLGDTAMYLCATSFPGGDRETGANVLTFGAGSRLTVL.

CDR3 region: CASTGGGYEQYF. As DNA, the CDR3 is TGCGCCAGCACGGGTGGGGGTTACGAGCAGTACTTC. The chain uses TRBV5-1 and TRBJ2-7; D might be TRBD1 or TRBD2, each matching 5 bases. The CDR3 contains 12 residues. With 6 bases removed from V and 4 bases from J, the gap between germline ends came to 11 bases. Germline values: CDR1 SGHRS, CDR2 YFSETQ.

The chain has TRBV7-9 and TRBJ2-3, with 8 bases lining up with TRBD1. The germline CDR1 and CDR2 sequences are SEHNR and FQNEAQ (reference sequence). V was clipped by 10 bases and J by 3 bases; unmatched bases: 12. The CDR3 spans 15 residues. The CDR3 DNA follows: TGTGCCACCATAAACTCGGACAGGGCGACAGATACGCAGTATTTT. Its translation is CATINSDRATDTQYF.

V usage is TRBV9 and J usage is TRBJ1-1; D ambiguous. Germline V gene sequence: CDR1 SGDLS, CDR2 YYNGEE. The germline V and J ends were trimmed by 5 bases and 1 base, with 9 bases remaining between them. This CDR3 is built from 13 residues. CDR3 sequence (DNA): TGTGCCAGCAGGGGAAAGAGGAACACTGAAGCTTTCTTT. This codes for CASRGKRNTEAFF.

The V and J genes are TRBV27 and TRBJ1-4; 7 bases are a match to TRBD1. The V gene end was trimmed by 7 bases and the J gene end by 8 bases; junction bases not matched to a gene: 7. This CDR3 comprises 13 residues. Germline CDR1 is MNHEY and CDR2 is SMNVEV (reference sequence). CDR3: CASIPTGPEKLFF. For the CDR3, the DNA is TGTGCCAGCATTCCGACAGGGCCCGAAAAACTGTTTTTT.

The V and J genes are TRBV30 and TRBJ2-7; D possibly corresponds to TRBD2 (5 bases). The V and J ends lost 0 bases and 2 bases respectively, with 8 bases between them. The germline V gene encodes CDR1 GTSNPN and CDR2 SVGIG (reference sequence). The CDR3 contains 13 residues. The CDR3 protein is CAWSVAAAYEQYF. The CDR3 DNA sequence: TGTGCCTGGAGTGTAGCGGCTGCCTACGAGCAGTACTTC.

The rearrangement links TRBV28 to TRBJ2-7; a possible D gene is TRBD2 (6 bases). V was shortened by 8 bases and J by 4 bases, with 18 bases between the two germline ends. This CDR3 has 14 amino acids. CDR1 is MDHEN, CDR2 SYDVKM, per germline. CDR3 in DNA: TGTGCCAGCCAGCCTGTCTCTAGCGAATACGAGCAGTACTTC. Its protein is CASQPVSSEYEQYF.

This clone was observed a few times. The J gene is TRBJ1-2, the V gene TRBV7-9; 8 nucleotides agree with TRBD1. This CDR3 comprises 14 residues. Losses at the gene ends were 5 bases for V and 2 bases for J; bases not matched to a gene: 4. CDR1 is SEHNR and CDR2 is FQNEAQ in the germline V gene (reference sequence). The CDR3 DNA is TGTGCCAGCAGCCCACGGGACAGGAACTATGGCTACACCTTC. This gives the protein CASSPRDRNYGYTF.

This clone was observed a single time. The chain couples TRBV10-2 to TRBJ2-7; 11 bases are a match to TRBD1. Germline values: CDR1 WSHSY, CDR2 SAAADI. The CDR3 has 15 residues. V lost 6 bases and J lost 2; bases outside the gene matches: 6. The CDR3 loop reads CASRSGTGGTYEQYF. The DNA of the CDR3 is TGCGCCAGCAGATCCGGGACAGGGGGTACCTACGAGCAGTACTTC.

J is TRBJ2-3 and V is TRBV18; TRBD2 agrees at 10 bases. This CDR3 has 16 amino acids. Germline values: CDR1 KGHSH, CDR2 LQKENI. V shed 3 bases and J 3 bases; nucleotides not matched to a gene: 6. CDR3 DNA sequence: TGTGCCAGCTCACCTCCAAGCGGGAGGGGAACAGATACGCAGTATTTT. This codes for CASSPPSGRGTDTQYF.

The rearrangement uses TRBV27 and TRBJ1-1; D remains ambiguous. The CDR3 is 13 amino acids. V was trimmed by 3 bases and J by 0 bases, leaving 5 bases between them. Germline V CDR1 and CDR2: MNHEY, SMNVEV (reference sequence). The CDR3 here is CASSFFVNTEAFF. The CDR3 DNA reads TGTGCCAGCAGTTTTTTTGTGAACACTGAAGCTTTCTTT.

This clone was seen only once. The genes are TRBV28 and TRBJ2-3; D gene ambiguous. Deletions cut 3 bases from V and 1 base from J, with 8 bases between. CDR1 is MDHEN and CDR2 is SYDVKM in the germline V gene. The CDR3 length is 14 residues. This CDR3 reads CASSFPSGTDTQYF. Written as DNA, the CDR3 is TGTGCCAGCAGTTTTCCCTCCGGCACAGATACGCAGTATTTT.

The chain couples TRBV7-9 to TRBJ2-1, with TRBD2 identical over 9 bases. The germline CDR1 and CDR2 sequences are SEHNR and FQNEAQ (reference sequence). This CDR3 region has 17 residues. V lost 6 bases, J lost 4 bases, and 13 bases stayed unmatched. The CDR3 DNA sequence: TGTGCCAGCAGTTCTAGGGCGGGAGGGATACCATACAATGAGCAGTTCTTC. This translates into CASSSRAGGIPYNEQFF.

CDR3 residues: CASSLEGGPVLGNEQFF. The CDR3 DNA reads TGTGCCAGCAGCTTAGAAGGAGGCCCCGTTTTGGGCAATGAGCAGTTCTTC. V gene TRBV11-2 combines with J gene TRBJ2-1; perhaps TRBD2 as D (5 bases). Trimming removed 0 bases from V and 6 bases from J, with 18 bases in between. From germline, CDR1 is SGHAT and CDR2 FQNNGV. The CDR3 runs 17 residues.

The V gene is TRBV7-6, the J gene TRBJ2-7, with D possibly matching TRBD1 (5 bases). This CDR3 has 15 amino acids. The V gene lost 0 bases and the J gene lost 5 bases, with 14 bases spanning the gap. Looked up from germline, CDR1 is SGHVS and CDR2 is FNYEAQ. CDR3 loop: CASSLAVGAFNEQYF. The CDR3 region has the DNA TGTGCCAGCAGCTTAGCTGTAGGGGCGTTCAACGAGCAGTACTTC.

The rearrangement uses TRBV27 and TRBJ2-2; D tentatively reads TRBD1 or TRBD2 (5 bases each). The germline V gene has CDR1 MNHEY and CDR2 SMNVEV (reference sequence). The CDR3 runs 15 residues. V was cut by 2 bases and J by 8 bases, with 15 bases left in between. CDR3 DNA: TGTGCCAGCAGTTTAGTTGTTGGGGGTCTGGGGGAGCTGTTTTTT. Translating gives CASSLVVGGLGELFF.

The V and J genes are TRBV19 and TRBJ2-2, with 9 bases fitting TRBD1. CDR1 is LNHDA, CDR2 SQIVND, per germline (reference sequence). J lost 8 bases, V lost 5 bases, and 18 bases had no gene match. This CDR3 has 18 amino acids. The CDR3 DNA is TGTGCCAGTAGTGGGGGGACAGGGTGGTTTATTGTGGAAGGGGAGCTGTTTTTT. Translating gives CASSGGTGWFIVEGELFF.

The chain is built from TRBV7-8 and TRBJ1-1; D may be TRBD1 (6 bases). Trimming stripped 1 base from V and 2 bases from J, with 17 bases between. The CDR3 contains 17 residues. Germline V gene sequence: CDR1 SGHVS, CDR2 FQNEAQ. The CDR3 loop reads CASSLVQGHQQNTEAFF. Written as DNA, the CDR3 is TGTGCCAGCAGCTTAGTACAGGGTCACCAGCAAAACACTGAAGCTTTCTTT.

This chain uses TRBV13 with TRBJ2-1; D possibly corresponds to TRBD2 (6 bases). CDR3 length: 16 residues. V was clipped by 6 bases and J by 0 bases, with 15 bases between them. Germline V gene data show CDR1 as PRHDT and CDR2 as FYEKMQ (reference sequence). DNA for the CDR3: TGTGCCAGCAGGGCTTTTAGGGAGGACTCCTACAATGAGCAGTTCTTC. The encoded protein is CASRAFREDSYNEQFF.

The CDR3 DNA reads as TGCGCCAGCAGCCAAGGTGTAGAGAGCAATCAGCCCCAGCATTTT. Protein product: CASSQGVESNQPQHF. The chain carries TRBV4-1 and TRBJ1-5; D uncertain. Germline V gene sequence: CDR1 MGHRA, CDR2 YSYEKL. The CDR3 covers 15 residues. V lost 1 base and J 1 base, leaving 8 bases between the germline ends.